A selection of T cell receptor beta chains follows, all from one sample in a study of circulating tumor DNA in untreated peripheral T-cell lymphoma. The table came from immunoSEQ multiplex PCR; TCRdb's copy has only in-frame clones and leaves some out. This table holds about 6,600 clones, approximately 80% found once. The sample comprised tumor tissue. The receptor set was obtained from a human donor with peripheral T-cell lymphoma. Each CDR3 is given with its conserved first and last residue. D genes are given only for firm matches. Size values are once, few and many counts, or a class for expanded clones, and some rows have none.

V	J	size	D	DNA	CDR3
TRBV28	TRBJ1-1	-	TRBD1	TGTGCCAGCAGTTTCCAGGACAGGGGGCCAACTGAAGCTTTCTTT	CASSFQDRGPTEAFF
TRBV28	TRBJ2-5	-	TRBD1	TGTGCCAGCTCCGGGACAGGGAAAGAGACCCAGTACTTC	CASSGTGKETQYF
TRBV19	TRBJ1-1	once	-	TGTGCCAGTACCATGGCCCGGAACACTGAAGCTTTCTTT	CASTMARNTEAFF
TRBV19	TRBJ1-3	-	-	TGTGCCAGTAGTATAGCCCCCAGGGGAAACACCATATATTTT	CASSIAPRGNTIYF
TRBV28	TRBJ1-2	-	-	TGTGCCAGCAGTTTGTTCGTCACTACCTGGGGCTATGGCTACACCTTC	CASSLFVTTWGYGYTF
TRBV18	TRBJ1-2	-	-	TGTGCCAGCTCACCACAAAGGGACGGAGGAGGCTACACCTTC	CASSPQRDGGGYTF
TRBV15	TRBJ2-3	-	-	TGTGCCACCAGCAATTCAACAGGGCCAGATACGCAGTATTTT	CATSNSTGPDTQYF
TRBV6-8	TRBJ2-3	-	-	TGTGCCAGCAGTTACGGCGTTGGGGGGGCCGCAGATACGCAGTATTTT	CASSYGVGGAADTQYF
TRBV19	TRBJ2-3	medium-sized	TRBD2	TGTGCCAGTAGTCCGCGGACTAGCGGGGTCACAGATACGCAGTATTTT	CASSPRTSGVTDTQYF
TRBV19	TRBJ2-3	-	TRBD2	TGTGCCAGTAGGGGGAGGGTTGGAGATACGCAGTATTTT	CASRGRVGDTQYF
TRBV4-1	TRBJ1-5	-	-	TGCGCCAGCAGCCGGGTTGGCAATCAGCCCCAGCATTTT	CASSRVGNQPQHF
TRBV18	TRBJ2-3	few	TRBD2	TGTGCCAGCTCACCACGTAAGGCGGGGGGGCAAGATACGCAGTATTTT	CASSPRKAGGQDTQYF
TRBV28	TRBJ2-1	-	-	TGTGCCAGCAGACTTACAGGGAACGTGGGCAATGAGCAGTTCTTC	CASRLTGNVGNEQFF
TRBV28	TRBJ1-1	-	-	TGTGCCAGCGGTCTGTGGGGAAGTAAGGCTGAAGCTTTCTTT	CASGLWGSKAEAFF
TRBV4-1	TRBJ1-3	once	-	TGCGCCAGCAGCCAAGAGGGAGGTGGAAACACCATATATTTT	CASSQEGGGNTIYF
TRBV6-8	TRBJ2-2	-	-	TGTGCCAGCAGTCAGGGTCTGGCCGGGGAGCTGTTTTTT	CASSQGLAGELFF
TRBV19	TRBJ1-6	-	-	TGTGCCAGTAGTATAACAAGGAATTCACCCCTCCACTTT	CASSITRNSPLHF
TRBV18	TRBJ1-5	-	-	TGTGCCAGCTCTACTCAGGTCCATCAGCCCCAGCATTTT	CASSTQVHQPQHF
TRBV14	TRBJ1-1	-	-	TGTGCCAGCAGCCACGACCGTCTGAGCACTGAAGCTTTCTTT	CASSHDRLSTEAFF
TRBV28	TRBJ2-7	few	-	TGTGCCAGCAGCCCGAGGTTTGCCTACGAGCAGTACTTC	CASSPRFAYEQYF
TRBV6-8	TRBJ1-1	few	-	TGTGCCAGCTCCCGGGCGGGGCAGGGCTTCACTGAAGCTTTCTTT	CASSRAGQGFTEAFF
TRBV18	TRBJ2-7	few	-	TGTGCCAGCTCACCAAGCGGAGGGAGCTCCTACGAGCAGTACTTC	CASSPSGGSSYEQYF
TRBV19	TRBJ2-3	-	TRBD1	TGTGCCAGTAGTACGACACGACAGGGGGTCCCAGATACGCAGTATTTT	CASSTTRQGVPDTQYF
TRBV25-1	TRBJ1-2	-	-	TGTGCCAGCAGTGATCACGGGGCACTGGGTGGCTACACCTTC	CASSDHGALGGYTF
TRBV19	TRBJ2-1	-	TRBD2	TGTGCCAGTAGTCCCGAAGGGACTAGCGGGGGGGTGTCGGATGAGCAGTTCTTC	CASSPEGTSGGVSDEQFF
TRBV29-1	TRBJ1-2	few	-	TGCAGCGTTGGCCTTTCCGGGGCCTATGGCTACACCTTC	CSVGLSGAYGYTF
TRBV9	TRBJ2-2	once	TRBD1	TGTGCCAGCAGTGGACAGGGGATTGCCACCGGGGAGCTGTTTTTT	CASSGQGIATGELFF
TRBV11-3	TRBJ1-1	-	-	TGTGCCAGCAGCTTAGGTGGACGGGTGAACACTGAAGCTTTCTTT	CASSLGGRVNTEAFF
TRBV6-8	TRBJ1-4	-	-	TGTGCCAGCCGACTCCGCCTTGGGAATGAAAAACTGTTTTTT	CASRLRLGNEKLFF